This T cell receptor beta chain derives from a study of CD8 T cells in ankylosing spondylitis. 5'-RACE, quantitative and with molecular barcodes, yielded the TCR beta libraries. TCRdb reprocessed the 5' RACE reads via MiXCR and lists one record per CDR3 protein. The table has 150,000 to 200,000 distinct CDR3 sequences, roughly 34% seen once. Study findings and constraints: Within matched ankylosing spondylitis synovial fluid, disease-linked clones were reportedly significantly enriched.

This clonotype showed up just a few times. Its specificity is not known. J gave up 0 bases and V 5 bases, and 4 bases lay outside the gene matches. The CDR3 sequence is 16 residues long. Germline V lookup: CDR1 SGHNT, CDR2 YENEEA. This chain connects TRBV11-3 to TRBJ2-3; 11 bases agree with TRBD2. This clonotype originated in a male donor with ankylosing spondylitis. The sample comprised synovial fluid, either unsorted or a sorted T cell fraction (not recorded which). CDR3 in DNA: TGTGCCAGCAGCGCCCGACTAGCGGGGAGCACAGATACGCAGTATTTT. This encodes CASSARLAGSTDTQYF. The whole variable domain, remainder taken from reference TRBV11-3 and TRBJ2-3, is EAGVVQSPRYKIIEKKQPVAFWCNPISGHNTLYWYLQNLGQGPELLIRYENEEAVDDSQLPKDRFSAERLKGVDSTLKIQPAELGDSAVYLCASSARLAGSTDTQYFGPGTRLTVL.